This TCR beta chain is drawn from a study of cytotoxic CD8 clonotypes in ibrutinib-treated CLL. The study's findings and limits: Public clonotypes proved infrequent, and on treatment they shrank or remained steady. Clonality climbed at ibrutinib response, then dropped toward baseline at progression.

This CDR3 has 15 amino acids. Per germline, CDR1 SGHDN and CDR2 FVKESK. Trimming cost V 3 bases and J 2 bases, with 14 bases left between them. Extraction of approximately 2 micrograms of genomic DNA from cryopreserved PBMCs supplied material for TCR beta libraries. Comment on this clone: What it binds is unknown.

Depths of 1 in 200,000 to 1 in 1 million T cells were the sequencing target. The table came from immunoSEQ multiplex PCR; TCRdb's copy has only in-frame clones and leaves some out. Of approximately 150,000 clones in the sample, approximately 91% were seen once. This receptor was identified in a human donor with chronic lymphocytic leukemia. This chain joins TRBV14 and TRBJ2-7; D unclear. The sample here was PBMCs, taken at disease progression, from a patient treated with ibrutinib. CDR3 amino acids: CASSQQPGYTYEQYF. DNA for the CDR3: TGTGCCAGCAGCCAGCAGCCAGGTTACACCTACGAGCAGTACTTC.